This T cell receptor beta chain was documented in a study of T-cell reconstitution after alpha-beta-depleted transplantation in children. In this sample, this clonotype turned up many times. Unique molecular identifiers were used to barcode this TCRbeta library. TCRdb used MiXCR to reprocess the PCR reads, holding one entry per CDR3 protein. The sample has approximately 300,000 distinct CDR3 sequences; about a tenth are singletons. This specimen was PBMCs, taken before TCRalphabeta/CD19-depleted stem cell transplant. The source is a boy less than two years old with acute myeloid leukemia, due to receive a stem cell transplant.

The CDR3 loop reads CASNGLSRAETQYF. The CDR3 nucleotides read TGTGCCAGCAACGGCCTATCAAGGGCGGAGACCCAGTACTTC. The V call is TRBV6-1, the J call TRBJ2-5, with no clear D. CDR3 size: 14 residues. The V end was cut by 7 bases, the J end by 5 bases, with 17 bases between. Germline-derived CDR1 and CDR2 are MNHNS and SASEGT.